Following are 20 T cell receptor beta chains from one sample sequenced in a study of blood T cell repertoires in COVID-19. TCRdb's copy holds only in-frame clones and misses some; the assay was immunoSEQ multiplex PCR. The sample holds about 36,000 clones, approximately 69% seen once. Sequencing was performed on peripheral blood. The receptors shown here come from a man aged 65 to 85 with COVID-19, enrolled during active disease.

V and J are TRBV10-3 and TRBJ2-1; weak D call: TRBD1 (5 bases). Germline lookup yields CDR1 ENHRY and CDR2 SYGVKD. The V and J ends lost 8 bases and 2 bases respectively, with 19 bases between them. The CDR3 covers 16 residues. Here the CDR3 reads CAIRSRGHTAYNEQFF. As DNA, the CDR3 is TGTGCCATCCGTAGTCGAGGACATACGGCCTACAATGAGCAGTTCTTC.

This rearrangement joins TRBV6-5 to TRBJ1-2, with D perhaps matching TRBD1 (5 bases). Germline-derived CDR1 and CDR2 are MNHEY and SVGAGI. The CDR3 is made up of 14 amino acids. V lost 7 bases and J lost 5, with 17 bases in between. CDR3 nucleotides: TGTGCCAGCACCGCAGGGTTCTCCTTTTATGGCTACACCTTC. This encodes CASTAGFSFYGYTF.

This sequence joins TRBV11-3 and TRBJ1-5, with D perhaps TRBD1 (6 bases). V was pared by 0 bases and J by 6 bases, with 24 bases between. The CDR3 is 19 amino acids. The germline V gene encodes CDR1 SGHNT and CDR2 YENEEA. The CDR3 protein is CASSLDLAGACPNVQPQHF. The CDR3 nucleotides are TGTGCCAGCAGCTTAGATCTTGCAGGGGCTTGCCCCAATGTTCAGCCCCAGCATTTT.

The chain links TRBV6-5 to TRBJ1-1; D unresolved. Germline assignment: CDR1 MNHEY and CDR2 SVGAGI. Trimming cost V 2 bases and J 11 bases, with 9 bases left between them. CDR3 length: 11 amino acids. In DNA, the CDR3 is TGTGCCAGCAGTTACGGTTTCCGGGCTTTCTTT. Residues: CASSYGFRAFF.

This sequence joins TRBV12-3 or TRBV12-4 and TRBJ2-1; D remains unclear. The CDR3 loop spans 11 amino acids. Trimming shortened V by 3 bases and J by 6 bases, and 3 bases separated the two germline ends. Here the CDR3 DNA reads TGTGCCAGCAGTTTCGTCAATGAGCAGTTCTTC. Translated: CASSFVNEQFF.

V and J are TRBV10-3 and TRBJ1-5; D remains unclear. The V gene lost 9 bases and the J gene lost 7 bases, with 16 bases spanning the gap. Germline V gives CDR1 ENHRY, CDR2 SYGVKD. This CDR3 has 13 residues. The CDR3 loop is CAIRVSSGQPQHF. Here the CDR3 DNA reads TGTGCCATTCGGGTCTCCTCGGGGCAGCCCCAGCATTTT.

This clone was detected many times. The rearrangement joins TRBV5-5 to TRBJ1-3; D gene unclear. The CDR3 consists of 15 residues. The V end was cut by 6 bases, the J end by 0 bases, with 13 bases between. Germline-derived CDR1 and CDR2 are SGHKS and YYEKEE (reference sequence). The CDR3 here is CASTWAFRSGNTIYF. The CDR3 DNA reads as TGTGCCAGCACCTGGGCCTTCCGCTCTGGAAACACCATATATTTT.

The chain links TRBV24-1 to TRBJ1-1, with 9 bases that match TRBD1. The CDR3 runs to 14 residues. J was trimmed by 5 bases and V by 6 bases; bases with no gene match: 6. Germline CDR1 and CDR2: KGHDR and SFDVKD. The CDR3 DNA is TGTGCCACCAGTCAGGGACAGGGAAGAACTGAAGCTTTCTTT. This gives the protein CATSQGQGRTEAFF.

V and J are TRBV15 and TRBJ1-5; D perhaps matches TRBD1 (5 bases). V was shortened by 5 bases and J by 4 bases, with 18 bases between the two germline ends. The CDR3 consists of 16 residues. The V gene's germline CDR1 is LNHNV and CDR2 YYDKDF (reference sequence). CDR3 region: CATSEHWRGTNQPQHF. CDR3 nucleotide sequence: TGTGCCACCAGCGAACACTGGAGGGGTACTAATCAGCCCCAGCATTTT.

This clone has just one count. The V call is TRBV10-3, the J call TRBJ2-5; D not certain. This CDR3 spans 14 amino acids. The germline V and J ends were trimmed by 3 bases and 3 bases, with 11 bases remaining between them. Per the germline V gene, CDR1 is ENHRY and CDR2 is SYGVKD. The CDR3 loop reads CAISDFIVEETQYF. The CDR3 nucleotides read TGTGCCATCAGTGATTTTATTGTAGAAGAGACCCAGTACTTC.

The rearrangement links TRBV7-9 to TRBJ2-7, with TRBD1 identical over 7 bases. Per the germline V gene, CDR1 is SEHNR and CDR2 is FQNEAQ (reference sequence). V dropped 5 bases and J dropped 3; count of bases not matched to a gene: 10. The CDR3 contains 15 residues. The CDR3 reads CASSTPEGGRYEQYF. The CDR3 DNA reads as TGTGCCAGCAGCACCCCGGAAGGGGGCCGCTACGAGCAGTACTTC.

The chain has TRBV15 and TRBJ1-4; maybe TRBD1 (6 bases). Trimming shortened V by 3 bases and J by 0 bases, and 8 bases separated the two germline ends. The CDR3 runs to 15 residues. The germline CDR1 and CDR2 sequences are LNHNV and YYDKDF (reference sequence). The CDR3 DNA reads TGTGCCACCAGCAGGGGACATTCAACTAATGAAAAACTGTTTTTT. It is translated as CATSRGHSTNEKLFF.

This clone appeared a single time. The CDR3 spells CASKRGPYGYTF. CDR3 sequence (DNA): TGTGCCAGCAAGCGGGGCCCCTATGGCTACACCTTC. The chain is built from TRBV2 and TRBJ1-2, with a possible D match to TRBD1 (5 bases). The V end lost 7 bases, the J end lost 4 bases, and 10 bases lay between the germline ends. Germline lookup yields CDR1 SNHLY and CDR2 FYNNEI. The CDR3 is 12 amino acids.

V and J are TRBV5-1 and TRBJ2-1; D may be TRBD2 (6 bases). This CDR3 region has 15 residues. Trimming left V 4 bases short and J 4 bases short, with 15 bases between. Germline V lookup: CDR1 SGHRS, CDR2 YFSETQ. The CDR3, as DNA: TGCGCCAGCAGCGGCGACTTGGCGGGGTACAATGAGCAGTTCTTC. Its protein is CASSGDLAGYNEQFF.

This chain uses TRBV19 with TRBJ2-3; 9 bases are shared with TRBD1. The V gene's germline CDR1 is LNHDA and CDR2 SQIVND (reference sequence). The ends lost 7 bases at V and 4 bases at J; junction bases unmatched: 12. This CDR3 is 16 amino acids long. The CDR3 protein is CASTQPGQGLSDTQYF. CDR3 sequence (DNA): TGTGCCAGTACCCAACCGGGACAGGGTCTATCAGATACGCAGTATTTT.

J is TRBJ1-2 and V is TRBV6-5, with 9 bases fitting TRBD1. This CDR3 contains 14 residues. Germline values: CDR1 MNHEY, CDR2 SVGAGI. J was trimmed by 4 bases and V by 6 bases; bases with no gene match: 6. The CDR3 DNA sequence: TGTGCCAGCAGCTACCGGGACAGGGTCTATGGCTACACCTTC. This sequence encodes CASSYRDRVYGYTF.

Regarding this clone: The same CDR3 is also encoded by other DNA sequences in this sample. The chain links TRBV11-2 to TRBJ2-7; D is perhaps TRBD1 (5 bases). This CDR3 comprises 12 residues. Trimming shortened V by 6 bases and J by 3 bases, and 9 bases separated the two germline ends. The germline V gene has CDR1 SGHAT and CDR2 FQNNGV. The CDR3 bases are TGTGCCAGCAGTTCTCAGGGCTACGAGCAGTACTTC. It translates to CASSSQGYEQYF.

The rearrangement links TRBV4-2 to TRBJ1-1; D is undetermined. V shed 1 base and J shed 7 bases, with 10 bases lying between them. The CDR3 totals 13 residues. Germline CDR1 LGHNA, CDR2 YNFKEQ. The CDR3 loop is CASSQVSEVEAFF. The CDR3 DNA sequence: TGTGCCAGCAGCCAAGTATCAGAAGTTGAAGCTTTCTTT.

The chain uses TRBV29-1 and TRBJ1-1, with D perhaps matching TRBD1 (5 bases). The CDR3 loop spans 12 amino acids. Trimming took off 8 bases at V and 5 bases at J, with 15 bases between the two ends. Germline V gene sequence: CDR1 SQVTM, CDR2 ANQGSEA. This CDR3 is CSIRQNGTEAFF. The CDR3 region has the DNA TGCAGCATTAGACAGAACGGGACTGAAGCTTTCTTT.

The V gene is TRBV27, the J gene TRBJ1-6; D may be TRBD1 (5 bases). Germline lookup yields CDR1 MNHEY and CDR2 SMNVEV (reference sequence). Trimming pared 6 bases from V and 6 bases from J, leaving 30 bases between. The CDR3 totals 20 residues. This CDR3 reads CASRPTNTQRGWGGNSPLHF. The CDR3 coding sequence is TGTGCCAGCAGACCAACTAACACACAACGTGGGTGGGGGGGTAATTCACCCCTCCACTTT.